This T cell receptor (beta chain) appears in the sequencing data of a study of cytomegalovirus exposure and HLA in healthy donors. The study's findings and limits: A later analysis reported that several of the most significant clusters appeared to be linked to common viral pathogens, among them Epstein-Barr virus.

This clone showed up just a few times. Its target is not known. Sampled while nominally healthy, donors likely had unrecorded immune exposures. This CDR3 is built from 13 residues. Germline CDR1 and CDR2: SQVTM and ANQGSEA. Trimming removed 4 bases from V and 1 base from J, with 10 bases in between. Both 60 Vbeta primers and 13 Jbeta primers went into the PCR. TCRdb's table, derived via immunoSEQ multiplex PCR, lists solely in-frame clones and lacks some. The sample has around 120,000 clones, just over 70% seen once; the top ten hold 2.6%. The chain has TRBV29-1 and TRBJ2-5; D gene unclear. The TCR sequence derives from a woman aged 60-75 years in good health and CMV-seropositive. Source material: PBMCs. CDR3 sequence (DNA): TGCAGCGTTGGGCAAACGCTCCAAGAGACCCAGTACTTC. Its protein is CSVGQTLQETQYF.